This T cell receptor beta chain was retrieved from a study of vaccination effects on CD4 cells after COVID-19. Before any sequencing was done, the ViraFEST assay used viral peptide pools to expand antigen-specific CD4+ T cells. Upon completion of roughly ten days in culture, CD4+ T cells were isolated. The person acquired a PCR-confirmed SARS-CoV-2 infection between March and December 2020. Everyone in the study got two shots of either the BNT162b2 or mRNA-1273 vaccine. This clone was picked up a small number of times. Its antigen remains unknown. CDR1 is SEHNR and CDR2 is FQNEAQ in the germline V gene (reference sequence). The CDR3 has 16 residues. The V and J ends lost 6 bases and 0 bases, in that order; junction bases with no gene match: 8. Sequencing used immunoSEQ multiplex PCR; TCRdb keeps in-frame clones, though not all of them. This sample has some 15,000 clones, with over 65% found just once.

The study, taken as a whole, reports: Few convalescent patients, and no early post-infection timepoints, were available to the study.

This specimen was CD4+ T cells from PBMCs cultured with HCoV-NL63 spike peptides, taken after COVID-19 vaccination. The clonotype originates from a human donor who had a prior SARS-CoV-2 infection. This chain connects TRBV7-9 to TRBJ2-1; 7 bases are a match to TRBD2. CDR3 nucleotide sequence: TGTGCCAGCAGTAAAAGAGCGGGGAGCTCCTACAATGAGCAGTTCTTC. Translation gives CASSKRAGSSYNEQFF.